This is a list of T cell receptor beta chains from one sample in a study of HIV-infected children after antiretroviral therapy interruption. TCRdb itself ran the 3' RACE reads through MiXCR, one entry per CDR3 protein. The sample gives about 50,000 distinct CDR3 sequences, more than 3.5% of which show up once; 0.7% is in the top ten. The specimen was CD45RA+ CD4+ T cells from PBMCs, pooled from several time points, collected from a donor given antiretroviral therapy, either interrupted or continuous. The receptors were gathered from a pool of human donors with HIV. Both conserved end residues are trimmed from each CDR3. The order of the fields is J gene, V gene, CDR3 length, CDR3 protein.

j_gene: TRBJ1-5
v_gene: TRBV19
len: 11
CDR3aa: ASSNSGNQPQH

j_gene: TRBJ1-4
v_gene: TRBV20-1
len: 11
CDR3aa: SVLGQGEEKLF

j_gene: TRBJ2-3
v_gene: TRBV5-6
len: 10
CDR3aa: ASSLGADTQY

j_gene: TRBJ2-3
v_gene: TRBV29-1
len: 12
CDR3aa: SVNMGQTTDTQY

j_gene: TRBJ2-2
v_gene: TRBV3-1
len: 16
CDR3aa: ASSQDTGLGGYTGELF

j_gene: TRBJ2-7
v_gene: TRBV21-1
len: 11
CDR3aa: ASRGQSSYEQY

j_gene: TRBJ2-5
v_gene: TRBV20-1
len: 13
CDR3aa: SASASGGAIETQY

j_gene: TRBJ2-7
v_gene: TRBV10-1
len: 12
CDR3aa: ASSEPGQVPGQY

j_gene: TRBJ1-5
v_gene: TRBV3-1
len: 16
CDR3aa: ASSPRPPGGHSNQPQH

j_gene: TRBJ2-5
v_gene: TRBV20-1
len: 12
CDR3aa: SARDPTGGETQY

j_gene: TRBJ2-6
v_gene: TRBV11-2
len: 12
CDR3aa: ASSLDLGANVLT

j_gene: TRBJ2-5
v_gene: TRBV6-5
len: 14
CDR3aa: ASSYGLAPSGETQY

j_gene: TRBJ2-5
v_gene: TRBV18
len: 12
CDR3aa: ASSPSAGGLTQY

j_gene: TRBJ1-1
v_gene: TRBV11-2
len: 14
CDR3aa: ASSPVGTDLNTEAF

j_gene: TRBJ1-1
v_gene: TRBV12-3/TRBV12-4
len: 9
CDR3aa: ASSSAGGAF

j_gene: TRBJ2-5
v_gene: TRBV20-1
len: 10
CDR3aa: SASYAQETQY

j_gene: TRBJ1-4
v_gene: TRBV27
len: 13
CDR3aa: ASSLLPESNEKLF

j_gene: TRBJ2-7
v_gene: TRBV2
len: 10
CDR3aa: ASRTVSYEQY

j_gene: TRBJ1-5
v_gene: TRBV19
len: 11
CDR3aa: ASSMALNQPQH

j_gene: TRBJ2-2
v_gene: TRBV2
len: 13
CDR3aa: ASSGNRGNTGELF

j_gene: TRBJ1-2
v_gene: TRBV20-1
len: 10
CDR3aa: SAADLLDGYT

j_gene: TRBJ2-7
v_gene: TRBV5-1
len: 13
CDR3aa: ASSLAGGISYEQY

j_gene: TRBJ2-1
v_gene: TRBV29-1
len: 10
CDR3aa: SGLAGPDEQF

j_gene: TRBJ2-1
v_gene: TRBV2
len: 11
CDR3aa: ASTQTQRSEQF

j_gene: TRBJ2-1
v_gene: TRBV19
len: 9
CDR3aa: ASSIGDEQF

j_gene: TRBJ1-6
v_gene: TRBV2
len: 11
CDR3aa: ASTPAGDSPLH

j_gene: TRBJ1-3
v_gene: TRBV6-1
len: 15
CDR3aa: ASRGPSKMSSGNTIY

j_gene: TRBJ1-5
v_gene: TRBV12-3/TRBV12-4
len: 12
CDR3aa: ASSLATATQPQH

j_gene: TRBJ1-2
v_gene: TRBV28
len: 9
CDR3aa: ASSFQNGYT

j_gene: TRBJ1-6
v_gene: TRBV7-3
len: 13
CDR3aa: ATERHRIKCSPLH

j_gene: TRBJ1-1
v_gene: TRBV20-1
len: 10
CDR3aa: SAGTGIAEAF